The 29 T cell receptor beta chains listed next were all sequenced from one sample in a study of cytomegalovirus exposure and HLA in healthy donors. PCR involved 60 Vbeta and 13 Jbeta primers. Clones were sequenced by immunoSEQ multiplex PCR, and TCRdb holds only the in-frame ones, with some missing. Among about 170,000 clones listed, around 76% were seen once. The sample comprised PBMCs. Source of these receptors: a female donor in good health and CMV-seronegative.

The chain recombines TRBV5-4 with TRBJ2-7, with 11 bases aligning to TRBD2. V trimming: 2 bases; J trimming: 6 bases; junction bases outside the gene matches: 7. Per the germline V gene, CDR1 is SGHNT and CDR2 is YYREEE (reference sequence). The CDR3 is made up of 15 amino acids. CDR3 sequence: CASSFDTSGSGEQYF. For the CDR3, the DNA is TGTGCCAGCAGCTTTGACACTAGCGGGAGTGGCGAGCAGTACTTC.

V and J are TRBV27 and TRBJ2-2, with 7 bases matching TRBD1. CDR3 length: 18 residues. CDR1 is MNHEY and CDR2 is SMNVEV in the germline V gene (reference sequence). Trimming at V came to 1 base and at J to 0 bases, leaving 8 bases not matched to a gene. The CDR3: CASSLWAGGRANTGELFF. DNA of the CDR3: TGTGCCAGCAGTTTATGGGCAGGGGGAAGAGCGAACACCGGGGAGCTGTTTTTT.

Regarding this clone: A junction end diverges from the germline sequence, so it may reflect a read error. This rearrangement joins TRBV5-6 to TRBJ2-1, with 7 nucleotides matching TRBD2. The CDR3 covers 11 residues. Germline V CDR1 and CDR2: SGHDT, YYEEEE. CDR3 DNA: TGTGCCAGCAGCTTGGCAACTAGCGAGATCTTC. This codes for CASSLATSEIF.

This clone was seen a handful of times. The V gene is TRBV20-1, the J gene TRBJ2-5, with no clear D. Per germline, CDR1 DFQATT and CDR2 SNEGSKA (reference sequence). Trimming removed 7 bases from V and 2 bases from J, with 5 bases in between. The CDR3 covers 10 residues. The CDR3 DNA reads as TGCAGTGGAGCACAAGAGACCCAGTACTTC. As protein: CSGAQETQYF.

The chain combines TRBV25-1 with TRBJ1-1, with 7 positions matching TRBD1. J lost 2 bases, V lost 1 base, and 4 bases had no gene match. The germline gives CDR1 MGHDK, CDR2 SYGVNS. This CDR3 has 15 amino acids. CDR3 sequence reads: CASSESQGGNTEAFF. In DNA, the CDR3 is TGTGCCAGCAGTGAATCTCAGGGGGGCAACACTGAAGCTTTCTTT. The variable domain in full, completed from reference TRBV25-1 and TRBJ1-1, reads EADIYQTPRYLVIGTGKKITLECSQTMGHDKMYWYQQDPGMELHLIHYSYGVNSTEKGDLSSESTVSRIRTEHFPLTLESARPSHTSQYLCASSESQGGNTEAFFGQGTRLTVV.

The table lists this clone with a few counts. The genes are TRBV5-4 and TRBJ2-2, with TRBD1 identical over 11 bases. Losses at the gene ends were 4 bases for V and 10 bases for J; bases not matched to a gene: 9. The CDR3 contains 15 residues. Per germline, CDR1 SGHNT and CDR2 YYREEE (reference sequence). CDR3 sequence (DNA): TGTGCCAGCAGCGCCTCCGGGACAGGGGGAGTGGAGCTGTTTTTT. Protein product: CASSASGTGGVELFF.

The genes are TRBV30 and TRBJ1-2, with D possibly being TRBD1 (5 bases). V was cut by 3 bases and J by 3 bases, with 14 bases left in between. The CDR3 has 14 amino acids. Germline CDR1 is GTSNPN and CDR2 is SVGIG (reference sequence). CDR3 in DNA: TGTGCCTGGAGGGTAGGGCCGGGGGACTATGGCTACACCTTC. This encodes CAWRVGPGDYGYTF.

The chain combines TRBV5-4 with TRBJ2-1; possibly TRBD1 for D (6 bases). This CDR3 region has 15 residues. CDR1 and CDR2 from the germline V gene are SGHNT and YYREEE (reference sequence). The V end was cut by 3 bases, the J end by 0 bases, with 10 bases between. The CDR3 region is CASSSDRRSYNEQFF. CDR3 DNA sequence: TGTGCCAGCAGCTCCGACAGGCGCTCCTACAATGAGCAGTTCTTC.

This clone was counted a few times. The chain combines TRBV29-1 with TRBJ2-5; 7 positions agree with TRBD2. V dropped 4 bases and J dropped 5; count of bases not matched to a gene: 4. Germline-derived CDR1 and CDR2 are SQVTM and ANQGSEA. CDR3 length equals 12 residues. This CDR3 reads CSVVRGEETQYF. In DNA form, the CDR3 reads TGCAGCGTTGTACGGGGGGAGGAGACCCAGTACTTC.

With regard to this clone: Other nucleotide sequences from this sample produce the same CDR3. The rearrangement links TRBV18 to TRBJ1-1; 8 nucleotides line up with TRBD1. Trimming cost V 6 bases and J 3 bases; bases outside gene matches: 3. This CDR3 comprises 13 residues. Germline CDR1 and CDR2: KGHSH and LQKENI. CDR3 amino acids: CASSLDRDTEAFF. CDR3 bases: TGTGCCAGCTCGCTGGACAGGGACACTGAAGCTTTCTTT.

DNA for the CDR3: TGTGCTGTCAAAGCGGGGGGGCCAACCTACGAGCAGTACTTC. As protein: CAVKAGGPTYEQYF. The rearrangement uses TRBV30 and TRBJ2-7; 10 bases are a match to TRBD2. The CDR3 covers 14 residues. Germline-derived CDR1 and CDR2 are GTSNPN and SVGIG (reference sequence).

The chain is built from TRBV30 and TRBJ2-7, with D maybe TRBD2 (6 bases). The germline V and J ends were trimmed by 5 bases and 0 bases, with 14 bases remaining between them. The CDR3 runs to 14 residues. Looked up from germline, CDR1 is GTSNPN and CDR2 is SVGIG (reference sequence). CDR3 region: CAWGGRGGSYEQYF. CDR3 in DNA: TGTGCCTGGGGGGGACGGGGAGGCTCCTACGAGCAGTACTTC. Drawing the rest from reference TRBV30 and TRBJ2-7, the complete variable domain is SQTIHQWPATLVQPVGSPLSLECTVEGTSNPNLYWYRQAAGRGLQLLFYSVGIGQISSEVPQNLSASRPQDRQFILSSKKLLLSDSGFYLCAWGGRGGSYEQYFGPGTRLTVT.

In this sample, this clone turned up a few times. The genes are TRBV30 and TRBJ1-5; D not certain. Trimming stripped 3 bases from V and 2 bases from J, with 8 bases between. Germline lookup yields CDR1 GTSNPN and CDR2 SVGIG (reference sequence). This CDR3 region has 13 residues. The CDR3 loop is CAWRERRNQPQHF. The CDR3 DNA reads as TGTGCCTGGAGAGAGCGGCGCAATCAGCCCCAGCATTTT.

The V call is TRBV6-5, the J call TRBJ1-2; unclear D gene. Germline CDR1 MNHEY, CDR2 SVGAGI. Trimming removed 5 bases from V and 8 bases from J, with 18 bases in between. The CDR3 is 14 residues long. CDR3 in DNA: TGTGCCAGCAGTCTCGTTGGCAGGAGAGGGGGCTACACCTTC. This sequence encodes CASSLVGRRGGYTF.

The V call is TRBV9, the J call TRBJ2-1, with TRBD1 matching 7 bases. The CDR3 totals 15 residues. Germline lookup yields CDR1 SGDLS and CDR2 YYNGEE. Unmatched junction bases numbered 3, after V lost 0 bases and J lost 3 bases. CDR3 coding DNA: TGTGCCAGCAGCGTAGATGGGACAGTCTACAATGAGCAGTTCTTC. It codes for CASSVDGTVYNEQFF.

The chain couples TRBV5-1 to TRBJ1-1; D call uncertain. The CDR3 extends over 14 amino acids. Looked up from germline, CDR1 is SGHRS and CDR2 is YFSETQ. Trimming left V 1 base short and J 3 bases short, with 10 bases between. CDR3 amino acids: CASSLLGRDTEAFF. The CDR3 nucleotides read TGCGCCAGCAGCTTGCTAGGGCGGGACACTGAAGCTTTCTTT. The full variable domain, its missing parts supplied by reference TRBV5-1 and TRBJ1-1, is KAGVTQTPRYLIKTRGQQVTLSCSPISGHRSVSWYQQTPGQGLQFLFEYFSETQRNKGNFPGRFSGRQFSNSRSEMNVSTLELGDSALYLCASSLLGRDTEAFFGQGTRLTVV.

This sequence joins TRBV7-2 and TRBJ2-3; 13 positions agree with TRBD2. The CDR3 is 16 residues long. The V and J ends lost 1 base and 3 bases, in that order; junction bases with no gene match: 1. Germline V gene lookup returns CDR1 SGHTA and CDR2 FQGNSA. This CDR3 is CASSLETSGRTDTQYF. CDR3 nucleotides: TGTGCCAGCAGCTTAGAGACTAGCGGGAGGACAGATACGCAGTATTTT.

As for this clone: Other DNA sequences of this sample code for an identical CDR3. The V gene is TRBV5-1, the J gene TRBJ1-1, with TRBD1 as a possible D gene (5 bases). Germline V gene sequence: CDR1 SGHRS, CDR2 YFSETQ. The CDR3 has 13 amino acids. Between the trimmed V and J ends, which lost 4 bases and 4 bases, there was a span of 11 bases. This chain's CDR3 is CASSGGTVTEAFF. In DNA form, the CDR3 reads TGCGCCAGCAGCGGCGGGACGGTCACTGAAGCTTTCTTT.

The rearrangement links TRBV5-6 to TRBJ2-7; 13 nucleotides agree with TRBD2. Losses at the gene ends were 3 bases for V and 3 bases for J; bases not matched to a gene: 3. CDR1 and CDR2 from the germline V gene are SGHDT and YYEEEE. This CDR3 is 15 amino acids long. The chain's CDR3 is CASSSLAGGFYEQYF. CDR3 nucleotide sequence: TGTGCCAGCAGCTCACTAGCGGGAGGGTTCTACGAGCAGTACTTC.

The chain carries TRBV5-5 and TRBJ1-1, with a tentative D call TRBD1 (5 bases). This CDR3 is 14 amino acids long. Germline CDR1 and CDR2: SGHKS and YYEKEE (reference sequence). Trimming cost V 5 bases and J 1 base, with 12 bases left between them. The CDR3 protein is CASRFRQTNTEAFF. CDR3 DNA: TGTGCCAGCAGATTTAGACAGACGAACACTGAAGCTTTCTTT.

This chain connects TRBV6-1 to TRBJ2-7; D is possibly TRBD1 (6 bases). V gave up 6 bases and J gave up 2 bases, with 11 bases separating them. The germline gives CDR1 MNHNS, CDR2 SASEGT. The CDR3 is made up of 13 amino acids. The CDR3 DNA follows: TGTGCCAGCAGATTCAGGGGTACCTACGAGCAGTACTTC. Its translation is CASRFRGTYEQYF.

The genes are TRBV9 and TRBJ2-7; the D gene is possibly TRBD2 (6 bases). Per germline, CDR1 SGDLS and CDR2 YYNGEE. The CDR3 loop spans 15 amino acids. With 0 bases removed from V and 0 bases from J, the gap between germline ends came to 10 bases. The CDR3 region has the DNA TGTGCCAGCAGCGTAGGCGGGGCGAGCTCCTACGAGCAGTACTTC. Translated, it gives CASSVGGASSYEQYF. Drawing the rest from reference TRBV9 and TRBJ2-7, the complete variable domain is DSGVTQTPKHLITATGQRVTLRCSPRSGDLSVYWYQQSLDQGLQFLIQYYNGEERAKGNILERFSAQQFPDLHSELNLSSLELGDSALYFCASSVGGASSYEQYFGPGTRLTVT.

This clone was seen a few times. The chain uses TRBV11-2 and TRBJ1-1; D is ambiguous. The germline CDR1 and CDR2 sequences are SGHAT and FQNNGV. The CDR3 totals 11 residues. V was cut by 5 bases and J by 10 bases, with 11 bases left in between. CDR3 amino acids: CASSPGLGAFF. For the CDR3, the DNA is TGTGCCAGCAGCCCGGGTCTGGGAGCTTTCTTT.

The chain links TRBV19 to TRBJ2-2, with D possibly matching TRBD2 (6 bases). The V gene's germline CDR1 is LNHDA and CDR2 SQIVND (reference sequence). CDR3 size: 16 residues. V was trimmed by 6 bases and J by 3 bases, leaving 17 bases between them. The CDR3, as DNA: TGTGCCAGTAGCCCGTACGGGAGCGAGGACACCGGGGAGCTGTTTTTT. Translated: CASSPYGSEDTGELFF.

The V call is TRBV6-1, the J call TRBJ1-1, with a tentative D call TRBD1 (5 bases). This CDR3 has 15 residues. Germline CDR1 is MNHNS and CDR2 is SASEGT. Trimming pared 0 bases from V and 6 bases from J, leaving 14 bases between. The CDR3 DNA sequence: TGTGCCAGCAGTGAAGCGCTGGGGGGAAGGTCTGAAGCTTTCTTT. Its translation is CASSEALGGRSEAFF.

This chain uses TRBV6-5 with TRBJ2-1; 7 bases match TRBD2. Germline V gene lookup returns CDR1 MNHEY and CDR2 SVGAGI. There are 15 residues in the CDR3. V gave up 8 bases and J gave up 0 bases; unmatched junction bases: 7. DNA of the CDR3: TGTGCCAGCGTCCGAGCGGGATTCTCCTACAATGAGCAGTTCTTC. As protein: CASVRAGFSYNEQFF.

In DNA form, the CDR3 reads TGCGCCAGCCTTCCGAGGGACAGCCCTATGAACACTGAAGCTTTCTTT. This sequence encodes CASLPRDSPMNTEAFF. The rearrangement links TRBV5-1 to TRBJ1-1, with 7 bases lining up with TRBD1. The CDR3 consists of 16 residues. CDR1 is SGHRS, CDR2 YFSETQ, per germline. Losses at the gene ends were 7 bases for V and 0 bases for J; bases not matched to a gene: 12.

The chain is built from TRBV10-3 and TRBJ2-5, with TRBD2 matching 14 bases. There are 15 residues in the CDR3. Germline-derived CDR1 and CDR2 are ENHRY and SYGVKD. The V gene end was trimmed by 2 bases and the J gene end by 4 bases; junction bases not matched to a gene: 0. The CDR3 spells CAISEGLAGGETQYF. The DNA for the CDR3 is TGTGCCATCAGTGAGGGACTAGCGGGGGGAGAGACCCAGTACTTC.

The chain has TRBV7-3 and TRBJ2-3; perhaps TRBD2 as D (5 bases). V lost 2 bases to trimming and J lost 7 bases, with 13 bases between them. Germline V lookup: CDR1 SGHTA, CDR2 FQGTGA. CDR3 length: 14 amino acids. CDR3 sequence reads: CASSLSSFSNTQYF. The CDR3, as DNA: TGTGCCAGCAGCTTATCTAGCTTTTCGAATACGCAGTATTTT.